This TCR beta chain was recovered during a study of tissue T cells after allogeneic stem cell transplantation. Whole-study results and caveats: TCR repertoires tracked anatomic similarity, regardless of disease or transplant status. The patient cohort was small and clinically heterogeneous, with limited sampling depth. The study did not identify alloreactive or antigen-specific tissue TCRs, and some clones might be persisting host cells.

This clone has just a few counts. Antigen unknown. The germline and genes are mouse ones. The CDR3 end falls 1 residue outside the read, so it is completed with the germline J gene. V gave up 2 bases and J gave up 0 bases, with 9 bases separating them. The CDR3 sequence is 15 residues long. Germline CDR1 reads NNHNN; CDR2 reads SYGAGS (reference sequence). The data were produced by immunoSEQ multiplex PCR, yet TCRdb's version contains in-frame clones alone and is incomplete. The table records 700 to 800 clones, 65% to 70% of them present only once. Sequencing was done on a sample of gut tissue. V usage is TRBV13-2 and J usage is TRBJ1-3, with D possibly TRBD1 on 6 matching bases. The sequence was collected from a female BALB/c mouse in good health. Strain MHC haplotype: H2-d. The DNA read from the CDR3 is TGTGCCAGCGGTGAAAGGGACACTTCTGGAAATACGCTCTAT. Its protein is CASGERDTSGNTLY. The complete CDR3 reads CASGERDTSGNTLYF.